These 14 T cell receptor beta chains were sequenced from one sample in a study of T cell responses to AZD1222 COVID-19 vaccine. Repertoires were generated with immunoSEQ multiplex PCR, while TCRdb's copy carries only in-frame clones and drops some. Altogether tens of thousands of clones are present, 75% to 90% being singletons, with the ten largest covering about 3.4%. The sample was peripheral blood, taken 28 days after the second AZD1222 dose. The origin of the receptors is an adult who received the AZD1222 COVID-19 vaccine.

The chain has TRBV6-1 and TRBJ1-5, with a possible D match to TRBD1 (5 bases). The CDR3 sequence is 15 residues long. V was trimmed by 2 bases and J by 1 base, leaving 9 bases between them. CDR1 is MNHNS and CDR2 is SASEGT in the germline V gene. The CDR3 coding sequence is TGTGCCAGCAGTGAACAGGGTTGGAGCAATCAGCCCCAGCATTTT. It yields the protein CASSEQGWSNQPQHF.

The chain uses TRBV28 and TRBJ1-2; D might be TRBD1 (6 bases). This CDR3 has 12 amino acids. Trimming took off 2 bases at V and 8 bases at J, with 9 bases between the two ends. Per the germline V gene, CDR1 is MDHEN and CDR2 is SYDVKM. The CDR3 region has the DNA TGTGCCAGCAGTTTAGGGGGCGGAGGCTACACCTTC. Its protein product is CASSLGGGGYTF.

CDR3 bases: TGTGCCATCAGTGGGGGGACAGGAAACACCGGGGAGCTGTTTTTT. Amino acid sequence: CAISGGTGNTGELFF. The gene calls are TRBV10-3 and TRBJ2-2; TRBD1 matches 8 bases. CDR3 length: 15 residues. V was pared by 4 bases and J by 2 bases, with 3 bases of the junction left unmatched. Germline loops: CDR1 ENHRY, CDR2 SYGVKD.

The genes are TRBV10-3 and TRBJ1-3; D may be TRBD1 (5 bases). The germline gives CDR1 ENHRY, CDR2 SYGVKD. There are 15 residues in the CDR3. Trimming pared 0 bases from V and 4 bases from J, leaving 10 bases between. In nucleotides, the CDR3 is TGTGCCATCAGTGAGTCACCGGGACCCGGAAACACCATATATTTT. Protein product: CAISESPGPGNTIYF.

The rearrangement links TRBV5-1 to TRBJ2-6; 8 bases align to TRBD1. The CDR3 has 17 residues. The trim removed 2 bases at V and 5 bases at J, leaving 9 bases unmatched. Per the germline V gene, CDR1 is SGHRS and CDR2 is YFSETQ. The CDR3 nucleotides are TGCGCCAGCAGCTTTACACCTCAGGGGGCCCGGGCCAACGTCCTGACTTTC. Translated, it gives CASSFTPQGARANVLTF.

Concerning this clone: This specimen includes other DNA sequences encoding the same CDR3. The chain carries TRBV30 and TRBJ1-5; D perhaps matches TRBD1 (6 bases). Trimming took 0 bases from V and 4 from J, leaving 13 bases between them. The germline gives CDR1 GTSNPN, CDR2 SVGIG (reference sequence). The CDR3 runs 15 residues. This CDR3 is CAWSVRNRANQPQHF. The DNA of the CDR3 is TGTGCCTGGAGTGTACGAAACAGGGCAAATCAGCCCCAGCATTTT.

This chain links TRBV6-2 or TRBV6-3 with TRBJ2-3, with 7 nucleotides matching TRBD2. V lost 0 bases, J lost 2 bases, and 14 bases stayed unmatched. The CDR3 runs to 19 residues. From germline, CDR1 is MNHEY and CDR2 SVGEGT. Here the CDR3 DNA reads TGTGCCAGCAGTTACTCCTCTAGCGGAGTGATAGATACCACAGATACGCAGTATTTT. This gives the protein CASSYSSSGVIDTTDTQYF.

The CDR3 here is CASSLSGTGGFTDTQYF. CDR3 sequence (DNA): TGCGCCAGCAGCCTTTCCGGGACAGGGGGCTTTACAGATACGCAGTATTTT. The chain combines TRBV4-1 with TRBJ2-3, with 12 bases lining up with TRBD1. Germline V lookup: CDR1 MGHRA, CDR2 YSYEKL. The CDR3 totals 17 residues. Trimming took 4 bases from V and 3 from J; bases not matched to a gene: 8.

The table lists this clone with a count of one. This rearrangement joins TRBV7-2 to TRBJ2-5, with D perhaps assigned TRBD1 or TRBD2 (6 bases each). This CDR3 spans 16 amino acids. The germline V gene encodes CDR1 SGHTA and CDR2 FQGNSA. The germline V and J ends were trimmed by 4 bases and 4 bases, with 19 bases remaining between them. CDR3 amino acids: CASSSRTAEGGETQYF. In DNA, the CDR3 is TGTGCCAGCAGCTCCCGGACGGCCGAGGGGGGAGAGACCCAGTACTTC.

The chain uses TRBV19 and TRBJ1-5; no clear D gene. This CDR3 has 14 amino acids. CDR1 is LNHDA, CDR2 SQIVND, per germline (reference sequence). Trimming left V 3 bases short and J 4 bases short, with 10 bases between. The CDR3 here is CASSIIQQNQPQHF. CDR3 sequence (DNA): TGTGCCAGTAGTATTATTCAGCAGAATCAGCCCCAGCATTTT.

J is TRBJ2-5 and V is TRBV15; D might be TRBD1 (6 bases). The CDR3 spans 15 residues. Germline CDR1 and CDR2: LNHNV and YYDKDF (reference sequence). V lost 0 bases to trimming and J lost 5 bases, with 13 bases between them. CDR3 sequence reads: CATSRDLGAGETQYF. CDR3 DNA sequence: TGTGCCACCAGCAGAGATTTGGGGGCTGGGGAGACCCAGTACTTC.

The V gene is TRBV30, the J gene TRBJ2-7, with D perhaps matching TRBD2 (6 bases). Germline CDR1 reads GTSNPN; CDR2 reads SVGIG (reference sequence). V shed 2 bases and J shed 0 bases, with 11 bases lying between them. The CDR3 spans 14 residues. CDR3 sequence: CAWSRDLHSYEQYF. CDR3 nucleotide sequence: TGTGCCTGGAGTCGGGACTTGCACTCCTACGAGCAGTACTTC.

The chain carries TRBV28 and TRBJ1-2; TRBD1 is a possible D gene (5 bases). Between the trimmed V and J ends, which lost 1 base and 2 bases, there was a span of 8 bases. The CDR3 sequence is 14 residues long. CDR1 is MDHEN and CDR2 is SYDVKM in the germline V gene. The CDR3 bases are TGTGCCAGCAGTTTATTTTCAGGGAACTATGGCTACACCTTC. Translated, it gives CASSLFSGNYGYTF.

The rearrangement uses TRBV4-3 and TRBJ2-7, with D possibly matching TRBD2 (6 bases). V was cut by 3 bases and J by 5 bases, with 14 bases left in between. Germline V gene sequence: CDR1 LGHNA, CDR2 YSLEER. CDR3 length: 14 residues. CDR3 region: CASSQSRDINEQYF. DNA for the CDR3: TGCGCCAGCAGCCAGTCGCGGGATATCAACGAGCAGTACTTC.